This passage covers 28 T cell receptor beta chains from one sample sequenced in a study of cytomegalovirus exposure and HLA in healthy donors. The PCR had 60 Vbeta and 13 Jbeta primers. Data came from immunoSEQ multiplex PCR; TCRdb stores just in-frame clones and leaves some out. Here the sample spans 150,000 to 180,000 clones, roughly three quarters being singletons. The sequencing sample was made of PBMCs. The receptors originated from a man in his thirties or forties in good health and CMV-seropositive.

The chain joins TRBV7-2 to TRBJ1-5, with D uncertain. V lost 3 bases to trimming and J lost 5 bases, with 14 bases between them. Germline V gene sequence: CDR1 SGHTA, CDR2 FQGNSA. This CDR3 is built from 15 residues. CDR3: CASSFQVAAYQPQHF. The CDR3 bases are TGTGCCAGCAGCTTCCAAGTGGCGGCCTATCAGCCCCAGCATTTT. Variable domain in full (rest from reference TRBV7-2 and TRBJ1-5): GAGVSQSPSNKVTEKGKDVELRCDPISGHTALYWYRQSLGQGLEFLIYFQGNSAPDKSGLPSDRFSAERTGGSVSTLTIQRTQQEDSAVYLCASSFQVAAYQPQHFGDGTRLSIL.

The V gene is TRBV7-9, the J gene TRBJ2-3, with D tentatively TRBD1 (6 bases). Germline V gene lookup returns CDR1 SEHNR and CDR2 FQNEAQ (reference sequence). V lost 6 bases to trimming and J lost 2 bases, with 15 bases between them. The CDR3 is made up of 15 amino acids. CDR3 residues: CASSQGLAPTDTQYF. In nucleotides, the CDR3 is TGTGCCAGCAGTCAGGGGCTAGCTCCCACAGATACGCAGTATTTT.

This chain connects TRBV12-5 to TRBJ2-5; D is undetermined. This CDR3 comprises 13 residues. The V gene's germline CDR1 is LGHNT and CDR2 FRNRAP. Deletions cut 6 bases from V and 5 bases from J, with 13 bases between. As DNA, the CDR3 is TGTGCTAGTGGGGGTGGGTACGGGGAGACCCAGTACTTC. Its protein is CASGGGYGETQYF.

The V gene is TRBV5-1, the J gene TRBJ1-2; D is unclear. Deletions cut 0 bases from V and 4 bases from J, with 10 bases between. Germline V gene lookup returns CDR1 SGHRS and CDR2 YFSETQ. There are 14 residues in the CDR3. The CDR3 loop reads CASSLDGPGYGYTF. The CDR3 DNA is TGCGCCAGCAGCTTGGACGGCCCGGGCTATGGCTACACCTTC.

The V call is TRBV10-3, the J call TRBJ2-1; 12 positions agree with TRBD2. Germline trimming cut 5 bases from V and 6 bases from J; bases unmatched to any gene: 11. Germline-derived CDR1 and CDR2 are ENHRY and SYGVKD. This CDR3 has 17 amino acids. CDR3 DNA: TGTGCCATCAGTTCCCGGGATTCTAGCGGGAGGGCCAATGAGCAGTTCTTC. This encodes CAISSRDSSGRANEQFF.

A few counts support this clone. V gene TRBV2 combines with J gene TRBJ1-2, with D possibly TRBD1 on 5 matching bases. The germline CDR1 and CDR2 sequences are SNHLY and FYNNEI. Trimming took 1 base from V and 5 from J, leaving 8 bases between them. This CDR3 is built from 13 residues. The CDR3 reads CASSEGRAYGYTF. The CDR3 nucleotides are TGTGCCAGCAGTGAAGGCAGGGCTTATGGCTACACCTTC.

A remark on this clone: One end of the junction fails to match germline, which may point to a read error. This chain links TRBV19 with TRBJ2-4; TRBD1 agrees at 12 bases. This CDR3 is built from 16 residues. Looked up from germline, CDR1 is LNHDA and CDR2 is SQIVND (reference sequence). In DNA form, the CDR3 reads TGTGCCGGTAGTAACCCCTCGGGACAGGGGGCTGGCATTCAGTACTTC. It translates to CAGSNPSGQGAGIQYF.

J is TRBJ2-1 and V is TRBV5-4, with TRBD1 as a possible D gene (6 bases). CDR1 and CDR2 from the germline V gene are SGHNT and YYREEE (reference sequence). The V gene lost 3 bases and the J gene lost 2 bases, with 15 bases spanning the gap. This CDR3 comprises 16 residues. The CDR3 region is CASSSGRDKAYNEQFF. CDR3 coding DNA: TGTGCCAGCAGCTCCGGCCGGGACAAGGCCTACAATGAGCAGTTCTTC.

The gene calls are TRBV2 and TRBJ2-7; maybe TRBD2 (6 bases). Germline V lookup: CDR1 SNHLY, CDR2 FYNNEI. V lost 8 bases and J lost 1, with 18 bases in between. The CDR3 loop spans 15 amino acids. CDR3 sequence (DNA): TGTGCCAGCTCTATAGCCGGGACTTTATCCTACGAGCAGTACTTC. Amino acids: CASSIAGTLSYEQYF.

A note on this clone: Distinct nucleotide sequences in the sample also encode this CDR3. The V and J genes are TRBV5-1 and TRBJ1-5, with 7 bases identical to TRBD1. The CDR3 sequence is 14 residues long. The germline V gene has CDR1 SGHRS and CDR2 YFSETQ. The trim removed 0 bases at V and 7 bases at J, leaving 4 bases unmatched. The CDR3 loop is CASSLGTGNQPQHF. The CDR3 nucleotides read TGCGCCAGCAGCTTGGGGACAGGTAACCAGCCCCAGCATTTT. The whole variable domain, remainder taken from reference TRBV5-1 and TRBJ1-5, is KAGVTQTPRYLIKTRGQQVTLSCSPISGHRSVSWYQQTPGQGLQFLFEYFSETQRNKGNFPGRFSGRQFSNSRSEMNVSTLELGDSALYLCASSLGTGNQPQHFGDGTRLSIL.

This clone has a single count. This rearrangement joins TRBV27 to TRBJ2-1, with 9 bases lining up with TRBD1. Trimming removed 3 bases from V and 9 bases from J; junction bases left unmatched: 6. CDR1 and CDR2 from the germline V gene are MNHEY and SMNVEV (reference sequence). CDR3 length equals 14 residues. The CDR3, as DNA: TGTGCCAGCAGTTTTGGGACAGGGTCCGGTGAGCAGTTCTTC. This encodes CASSFGTGSGEQFF.

The chain joins TRBV6-6 to TRBJ1-1; TRBD1 might be the D (5 bases). The ends were cut back, 2 bases at V and 5 bases at J, with 9 bases in the middle. Per the germline V gene, CDR1 is MNHNY and CDR2 is SVGAGI (reference sequence). This CDR3 spans 13 amino acids. CDR3 region: CASSYLRETEAFF. The DNA for the CDR3 is TGTGCCAGCAGTTACCTCAGGGAAACTGAAGCTTTCTTT.

This chain joins TRBV5-1 and TRBJ1-5; no definite D call. The CDR3 contains 14 residues. Germline loops: CDR1 SGHRS, CDR2 YFSETQ. V lost 2 bases and J lost 7, with 13 bases in between. CDR3 coding DNA: TGCGCCAGCAGCTTCGGGGTAAAGGGACAGCCCCAGCATTTT. Amino acids: CASSFGVKGQPQHF. The full variable domain, in which reference TRBV5-1 and TRBJ1-5 provide the parts outside the CDR3, is KAGVTQTPRYLIKTRGQQVTLSCSPISGHRSVSWYQQTPGQGLQFLFEYFSETQRNKGNFPGRFSGRQFSNSRSEMNVSTLELGDSALYLCASSFGVKGQPQHFGDGTRLSIL.

V is TRBV5-6 and J is TRBJ2-1; 8 positions agree with TRBD2. Unmatched junction bases numbered 7, after V lost 2 bases and J lost 6 bases. Germline CDR1 reads SGHDT; CDR2 reads YYEEEE. The CDR3 consists of 15 residues. CDR3 sequence (DNA): TGTGCCAGCAGCTTCTGGGGACTAGGGACCAATGAGCAGTTCTTC. Amino acids: CASSFWGLGTNEQFF.

The V call is TRBV2, the J call TRBJ2-2; 8 bases are shared with TRBD2. Germline CDR1 SNHLY, CDR2 FYNNEI. This CDR3 is built from 17 residues. J was trimmed by 2 bases and V by 9 bases; bases with no gene match: 14. CDR3 sequence: CASGSLSGSINTGELFF. CDR3 DNA sequence: TGTGCCAGTGGATCCCTCAGCGGGAGTATAAACACCGGGGAGCTGTTTTTT.

This chain joins TRBV7-6 and TRBJ2-1; 10 nucleotides align to TRBD2. Germline lookup yields CDR1 SGHVS and CDR2 FNYEAQ. The V gene end was trimmed by 5 bases and the J gene end by 6 bases; junction bases not matched to a gene: 7. This CDR3 has 15 residues. CDR3 coding DNA: TGTGCCAGCAGCCTGAGCGGGGGGGCCGGCAATGAGCAGTTCTTC. It translates to CASSLSGGAGNEQFF.

The chain carries TRBV5-4 and TRBJ2-3, with TRBD2 identical over 7 bases. Germline CDR1 SGHNT, CDR2 YYREEE (reference sequence). This CDR3 is 16 amino acids long. J was trimmed by 2 bases and V by 3 bases; bases with no gene match: 9. In DNA form, the CDR3 reads TGTGCCAGCAGCTACGAATTCGGGGGGTCCACAGATACGCAGTATTTT. Its translation: CASSYEFGGSTDTQYF.

The rearrangement uses TRBV10-3 and TRBJ1-1; TRBD1 matches 8 bases. With 6 bases clipped from V and 0 bases from J, the junction kept 6 bases outside the gene matches. Germline V gene lookup returns CDR1 ENHRY and CDR2 SYGVKD. The CDR3 is made up of 15 amino acids. DNA of the CDR3: TGTGCCATCAGGGCAGGGGGCGGCGTGAACACTGAAGCTTTCTTT. Protein product: CAIRAGGGVNTEAFF.

J is TRBJ2-3 and V is TRBV4-1; a weak D match, TRBD2 (6 bases). Germline V gene lookup returns CDR1 MGHRA and CDR2 YSYEKL. The CDR3 contains 16 residues. Between the trimmed V and J ends, which lost 0 bases and 0 bases, there was a span of 10 bases. The CDR3 DNA sequence: TGCGCCAGCAGCCAAGATCAAGGGACTAGCACAGATACGCAGTATTTT. This translates into CASSQDQGTSTDTQYF.

J is TRBJ2-1 and V is TRBV4-1; TRBD1 is a possible D gene (6 bases). The germline V and J ends were trimmed by 0 bases and 12 bases, with 15 bases remaining between them. Germline lookup yields CDR1 MGHRA and CDR2 YSYEKL. There are 14 residues in the CDR3. CDR3: CASSQDIQGKAQFF. CDR3 in DNA: TGCGCCAGCAGCCAAGATATCCAGGGGAAGGCGCAGTTCTTC.

This clone was recorded once. This chain joins TRBV29-1 and TRBJ2-2; the D gene is possibly TRBD2 (6 bases). This CDR3 has 12 residues. The germline V gene encodes CDR1 SQVTM and CDR2 ANQGSEA. V was cut by 6 bases and J by 2 bases, with 7 bases left in between. The CDR3 DNA reads TGCAGCGTCGCGGGAAACACCGGGGAGCTGTTTTTT. Residues: CSVAGNTGELFF.

V and J are TRBV5-4 and TRBJ1-2, with D possibly matching TRBD1 (5 bases). The CDR3 extends over 15 amino acids. V lost 5 bases and J 4 bases, leaving 18 bases between the germline ends. The germline CDR1 and CDR2 sequences are SGHNT and YYREEE (reference sequence). The CDR3 region is CASRGQGYGPYGYTF. The DNA for the CDR3 is TGTGCCAGCAGAGGACAAGGATACGGTCCCTATGGCTACACCTTC.

The CDR3 DNA sequence: TGTGCCAGCAGCCCCGGACACGTTTGGGAGCAGTACTTC. As protein: CASSPGHVWEQYF. The chain employs TRBV7-3 and TRBJ2-7; TRBD1 is a possible D gene (5 bases). With 5 bases removed from V and 7 bases from J, the gap between germline ends came to 15 bases. The CDR3 runs to 13 residues. Germline lookup yields CDR1 SGHTA and CDR2 FQGTGA.

The chain links TRBV18 to TRBJ1-3; 7 bases are a match to TRBD1. The germline CDR1 and CDR2 sequences are KGHSH and LQKENI. With 2 bases clipped from V and 0 bases from J, the junction kept 1 base outside the gene matches. The CDR3 has 15 amino acids. In nucleotides, the CDR3 is TGTGCCAGCTCACCAGGGACAGCCTCTGGAAACACCATATATTTT. Its translation: CASSPGTASGNTIYF.

The genes are TRBV6-5 and TRBJ2-5; 10 bases fit TRBD2. Germline V gene data show CDR1 as MNHEY and CDR2 as SVGAGI. This CDR3 comprises 14 residues. With 5 bases clipped from V and 1 base from J, the junction kept 1 base outside the gene matches. The CDR3 nucleotides are TGTGCCAGCAGTGGGACTAGCGCCCAAGAGACCCAGTACTTC. It specifies CASSGTSAQETQYF.

This clone was seen only once. The chain joins TRBV19 to TRBJ2-7; 7 nucleotides align to TRBD2. From germline, CDR1 is LNHDA and CDR2 SQIVND (reference sequence). The CDR3 sequence is 14 residues long. After removal of 6 bases from V and 4 bases from J, the junction contained 9 bases not matched to a gene. The CDR3 loop is CASSTGRERYEQYF. CDR3 coding DNA: TGTGCCAGTAGCACGGGGAGGGAGAGGTACGAGCAGTACTTC. Full variable domain (outside the CDR3, taken from reference TRBV19 and TRBJ2-7): DGGITQSPKYLFRKEGQNVTLSCEQNLNHDAMYWYRQDPGQGLRLIYYSQIVNDFQKGDIAEGYSVSREKKESFPLTVTSAQKNPTAFYLCASSTGRERYEQYFGPGTRLTVT.

The CDR3 sequence: CASSVSKEQVVFHYEQYF. The CDR3 bases are TGTGCCAGCAGTGTTTCAAAGGAACAGGTGGTCTTTCACTACGAGCAGTACTTC. The chain uses TRBV6-4 and TRBJ2-7; a weak D match, TRBD1 (5 bases). Deletions cut 4 bases from V and 3 bases from J, with 25 bases between. Per germline, CDR1 MRHNA and CDR2 SNTAGT. This CDR3 region has 18 residues.

This chain uses TRBV2 with TRBJ2-1; possibly TRBD2 for D (6 bases). This CDR3 comprises 14 residues. With 8 bases removed from V and 3 bases from J, the gap between germline ends came to 14 bases. Germline V gene data show CDR1 as SNHLY and CDR2 as FYNNEI. CDR3 in amino acids: CASQRARGYNEQFF. The CDR3 nucleotides are TGTGCCAGCCAGCGGGCCAGAGGCTACAATGAGCAGTTCTTC.